These 25 T cell receptor beta chains originate from one sample sequenced in a study of regulatory T cells in long-lasting Graves disease. The authors built TCR beta libraries using iRepertoire HTBI primers and Arm-PCR of CDR3 regions. TCRdb reanalysed the multiplex PCR reads using MiXCR and keeps one entry per CDR3 protein. The sample yields roughly 400,000 distinct CDR3 sequences, 20% to 25% seen once. The time point is: persistent/refractory GD, antithyroid drugs over 5 years with positive TRAb. PBMC-derived RNA was used for the TCR library. This specimen was peripheral blood mononuclear cells (PBMCs), taken when the disease was refractory, from a patient treated with antithyroid drugs. Receptor source: a female donor with Graves disease.

This clonotype was recorded many times. The J gene is TRBJ1-2, the V gene TRBV27; 9 positions agree with TRBD1. J gave up 3 bases and V 6 bases, and 2 bases lay outside the gene matches. The germline V gene has CDR1 MNHEY and CDR2 SMNVEV (reference sequence). There are 13 residues in the CDR3. The CDR3 DNA is TGTGCCAGCAGACGGACAGGGGACTATGGCTACACCTTC. This gives the protein CASRRTGDYGYTF.

DNA for the CDR3: TGTGCCAGCAGTTCACGCCTAGGGACAGAACTGTTTTTT. Amino acids: CASSSRLGTELFF. The chain links TRBV27 to TRBJ1-4, with 7 bases that match TRBD1. V shed 4 bases and J 12 bases; nucleotides not matched to a gene: 8. Germline CDR1 reads MNHEY; CDR2 reads SMNVEV (reference sequence). The CDR3 has 13 amino acids.

This clonotype has at least ten counts. The chain uses TRBV11-2 and TRBJ2-5; perhaps TRBD1 as D (6 bases). Germline V gene lookup returns CDR1 SGHAT and CDR2 FQNNGV. The CDR3 totals 16 residues. V gave up 4 bases and J gave up 5 bases, with 20 bases separating them. The CDR3 DNA is TGTGCCAGCAGCTGGAGAGACAGGATAGACGGGGAGACCCAGTACTTC. Translating gives CASSWRDRIDGETQYF.

This chain uses TRBV7-8 with TRBJ2-5; 14 bases are shared with TRBD2. J lost 4 bases, V lost 5 bases, and 6 bases had no gene match. CDR1 SGHVS and CDR2 FQNEAQ come from the germline V gene. The CDR3 totals 16 residues. As DNA, the CDR3 is TGTGCCAGCAGCATAGGGACTAGCGGGAGTTTAGAGACCCAGTACTTC. This codes for CASSIGTSGSLETQYF. Filled out from reference TRBV7-8 and TRBJ2-5, the complete variable domain reads GAGVSQSPRYKVAKRGQDVALRCDPISGHVSLFWYQQALGQGPEFLTYFQNEAQLDKSGLPSDRFFAERPEGSVSTLKIQRTQQEDSAVYLCASSIGTSGSLETQYFGPGTRLLVL.

This clonotype has at least ten counts. The chain uses TRBV29-1 and TRBJ1-5; 7 bases fit TRBD1. The CDR3 has 12 residues. Germline V gives CDR1 SQVTM, CDR2 ANQGSEA. Trimming cost V 5 bases and J 8 bases; bases outside gene matches: 6. The CDR3 is CSVYTGDEPQHF. The CDR3 nucleotides read TGCAGCGTTTATACAGGGGATGAGCCCCAGCATTTT.

This clonotype was seen at least ten times. The chain links TRBV4-1 to TRBJ1-2, with D possibly matching TRBD1 (5 bases). This CDR3 region has 16 residues. Germline assignment: CDR1 MGHRA and CDR2 YSYEKL. Trimming took 1 base from V and 4 from J, leaving 16 bases between them. The CDR3 nucleotides are TGCGCCAGCAGCCAAGTCGTGACAAAGGACACCTATGGCTACACCTTC. Translation gives CASSQVVTKDTYGYTF.

The J gene is TRBJ1-5, the V gene TRBV19, with a possible D match to TRBD1 (5 bases). Germline lookup yields CDR1 LNHDA and CDR2 SQIVND (reference sequence). Trimming shortened V by 7 bases and J by 4 bases, and 8 bases separated the two germline ends. There are 12 residues in the CDR3. The CDR3 bases are TGTGCCAGTAAGAAGGGGAATCAGCCCCAGCATTTT. Its protein is CASKKGNQPQHF.

This clonotype was observed many times. The chain carries TRBV28 and TRBJ1-5; 7 nucleotides agree with TRBD1. The CDR3 spans 15 residues. J gave up 6 bases and V 3 bases, and 8 bases lay outside the gene matches. Per germline, CDR1 MDHEN and CDR2 SYDVKM. This CDR3 reads CASSFLQGSGQPQHF. The DNA of the CDR3 is TGTGCCAGCAGTTTCCTACAGGGGTCTGGTCAGCCCCAGCATTTT.

This clonotype was observed a handful of times. This sequence joins TRBV7-9 and TRBJ2-7; 11 nucleotides agree with TRBD1. V was pared by 5 bases and J by 1 base, with 7 bases of the junction left unmatched. The CDR3 sequence is 16 residues long. CDR1 is SEHNR and CDR2 is FQNEAQ in the germline V gene (reference sequence). CDR3 nucleotides: TGTGCCAGCAGCGATTCCGGACAGGGGGCTTCCTACGAGCAGTACTTC. Residues: CASSDSGQGASYEQYF.

The V gene is TRBV6-1, the J gene TRBJ1-1, with D perhaps TRBD1 (6 bases). CDR1 is MNHNS and CDR2 is SASEGT in the germline V gene. Trimming left V 8 bases short and J 10 bases short, with 14 bases between. This CDR3 region has 11 residues. This chain's CDR3 is CASPRGGRAFF. CDR3 bases: TGTGCCAGCCCGAGGGGGGGCAGAGCTTTCTTT.

The rearrangement joins TRBV6-1 to TRBJ2-7; D is ambiguous. Trimming left V 3 bases short and J 0 bases short, with 6 bases between. The CDR3 is 13 residues long. Germline loops: CDR1 MNHNS, CDR2 SASEGT. CDR3 in amino acids: CASSDLFSYEQYF. The DNA for the CDR3 is TGTGCCAGCAGTGATTTGTTCTCCTACGAGCAGTACTTC.

The J gene is TRBJ2-4, the V gene TRBV30; D is possibly TRBD1 (5 bases). The V gene's germline CDR1 is GTSNPN and CDR2 SVGIG (reference sequence). The CDR3 contains 15 residues. Trimming pared 0 bases from V and 0 bases from J, leaving 9 bases between. CDR3 region: CAWSVWTKAKNIQYF. The CDR3 nucleotides read TGTGCCTGGAGTGTATGGACAAAAGCCAAAAACATTCAGTACTTC. The whole variable domain, remainder taken from reference TRBV30 and TRBJ2-4, is SQTIHQWPATLVQPVGSPLSLECTVEGTSNPNLYWYRQAAGRGLQLLFYSVGIGQISSEVPQNLSASRPQDRQFILSSKKLLLSDSGFYLCAWSVWTKAKNIQYFGAGTRLSVL.

This clonotype appeared many times. The chain has TRBV20-1 and TRBJ2-5; D may correspond to TRBD1 or TRBD2 (7 bases each). CDR1 and CDR2 from the germline V gene are DFQATT and SNEGSKA (reference sequence). V was clipped by 5 bases and J by 2 bases, with 15 bases between them. This CDR3 contains 14 residues. CDR3 DNA sequence: TGCAGTGCTCAGGGGGGGGGTTCTCAAGAGACCCAGTACTTC. Residues: CSAQGGGSQETQYF.

As for this clonotype: A far larger clone is off by one base, so a read error is likely. The chain links TRBV3-1 to TRBJ2-5, with D uncertain. The CDR3 is 11 amino acids. Germline CDR1 reads LGHDT; CDR2 reads YNNKEL (reference sequence). CDR3 in DNA: TGTGCCGGCAGCACCCAAGAGACCCAGTACTTC. As protein: CAGSTQETQYF.

This clonotype was seen many times. The chain joins TRBV2 to TRBJ2-5; D gene unclear. Trimming took 6 bases from V and 3 from J, leaving 20 bases between them. CDR1 is SNHLY and CDR2 is FYNNEI in the germline V gene. CDR3 length equals 16 residues. CDR3 in amino acids: CASRSPNRSAEETQYF. The CDR3 nucleotides are TGTGCCAGCAGGTCACCGAACAGAAGCGCCGAAGAGACCCAGTACTTC.

This clonotype has just a few counts. The rearrangement uses TRBV6-1 and TRBJ1-1, with 7 bases that match TRBD1. The CDR3 length is 14 residues. J lost 8 bases, V lost 6 bases, and 12 bases had no gene match. Germline CDR1 MNHNS, CDR2 SASEGT. CDR3 in amino acids: CASRTAGSDREAFF. CDR3 sequence (DNA): TGTGCCAGCAGGACCGCTGGATCGGACAGGGAAGCTTTCTTT.

This clonotype has only a few counts. The CDR3 DNA follows: TGTGCCAGCAGTTTACGGGGGGAAATTTACGAGCAGTACTTC. Its protein is CASSLRGEIYEQYF. V gene TRBV27 combines with J gene TRBJ2-7; TRBD2 matches at 7 bases. In germline, CDR1 is MNHEY, CDR2 SMNVEV (reference sequence). This CDR3 has 14 amino acids. J gave up 4 bases and V 2 bases, and 5 bases lay outside the gene matches.

This clonotype was seen repeatedly, ten times or more. This chain connects TRBV10-3 to TRBJ2-7, with 8 bases identical to TRBD2. J was trimmed by 4 bases and V by 10 bases; bases with no gene match: 9. Per the germline V gene, CDR1 is ENHRY and CDR2 is SYGVKD. The CDR3 is made up of 13 amino acids. The CDR3 coding sequence is TGTGCCACAACGCCGGGACTAGAGTACGAGCAGTACTTC. Its translation is CATTPGLEYEQYF.

Of note for this clonotype: It may be a read error: a sequence one base away is much more abundant. This CDR3 fails to terminate in the conserved phenylalanine or tryptophan, so it likely reflects a read error. The chain employs TRBV2 and TRBJ2-6; unclear D gene. The CDR3 loop spans 15 amino acids. The germline V gene encodes CDR1 SNHLY and CDR2 FYNNEI. The V gene lost 3 bases and the J gene lost 2 bases, with 8 bases spanning the gap. Here the CDR3 DNA reads TGTGCCAGCAGTGACGAGCGCCCTGGGGCCAACGTCCTGACTTGC. Its protein product is CASSDERPGANVLTC.

The rearrangement links TRBV9 to TRBJ2-7; 7 nucleotides agree with TRBD2. After removal of 1 base from V and 2 bases from J, the junction contained 12 bases not matched to a gene. Per the germline V gene, CDR1 is SGDLS and CDR2 is YYNGEE. There are 17 residues in the CDR3. CDR3 protein: CASSVSMGGRIPYEQYF. DNA for the CDR3: TGTGCCAGCAGCGTAAGCATGGGCGGGAGAATCCCCTACGAGCAGTACTTC.

This clonotype occurred a few times. The germline gene is not matched at one end of the junction; a read error may be the cause. CDR3 nucleotides: TGTGCCACCAGTGGACATGTAGGCAGGGCAAAGACCGGGGAGCTGTTTTTT. It yields the protein CATSGHVGRAKTGELFF. The chain has TRBV12-3 or TRBV12-4 and TRBJ2-2, with D tentatively TRBD1 (5 bases). The CDR3 is 17 residues long.

The sample holds a few counts of this clonotype. A read error may produce the germline difference seen at one junction end. The chain couples TRBV29-1 to TRBJ2-7; 9 positions match TRBD1. CDR3 length: 15 amino acids. Germline V lookup: CDR1 SQVTM, CDR2 ANQGSEA. The CDR3 sequence is CSAITTGTGQAEQYF. DNA of the CDR3: TGCAGCGCGATTACAACCGGGACAGGGCAAGCCGAGCAGTACTTT.

This clonotype was observed many times. The V call is TRBV28, the J call TRBJ1-4; D call uncertain. CDR1 is MDHEN, CDR2 SYDVKM, per germline. The CDR3 contains 14 residues. The V gene lost 8 bases and the J gene lost 0 bases, with 10 bases spanning the gap. CDR3 nucleotides: TGTGCCAGCGGCACACTCGCAACTAATGAAAAACTGTTTTTT. Translating gives CASGTLATNEKLFF.

This clonotype was seen a handful of times. The gene calls are TRBV5-5 and TRBJ1-2, with TRBD1 matching over 10 bases. Per germline, CDR1 SGHKS and CDR2 YYEKEE (reference sequence). The trim removed 4 bases at V and 8 bases at J, leaving 8 bases unmatched. The CDR3 length is 14 residues. CDR3: CASSLDRGLPGYTF. Here the CDR3 DNA reads TGTGCCAGCAGCCTCGACAGGGGGCTTCCAGGCTACACCTTC.

The V call is TRBV5-4, the J call TRBJ2-7; TRBD2 matches at 14 bases. With V trimmed by 3 bases and J by 7 bases, 9 bases remained unmatched. CDR1 is SGHNT, CDR2 YYREEE, per germline (reference sequence). The CDR3 contains 16 residues. The CDR3 nucleotides are TGTGCCAGCAGCTGGGGACTAGCGGGAGATTTGGGTGAGCAGTACTTC. As protein: CASSWGLAGDLGEQYF. The full variable domain, rest sourced from reference TRBV5-4 and TRBJ2-7, is ETGVTQSPTHLIKTRGQQVTLRCSSQSGHNTVSWYQQALGQGPQFIFQYYREEENGRGNFPPRFSGLQFPNYSSELNVNALELDDSALYLCASSWGLAGDLGEQYFGPGTRLTVT.